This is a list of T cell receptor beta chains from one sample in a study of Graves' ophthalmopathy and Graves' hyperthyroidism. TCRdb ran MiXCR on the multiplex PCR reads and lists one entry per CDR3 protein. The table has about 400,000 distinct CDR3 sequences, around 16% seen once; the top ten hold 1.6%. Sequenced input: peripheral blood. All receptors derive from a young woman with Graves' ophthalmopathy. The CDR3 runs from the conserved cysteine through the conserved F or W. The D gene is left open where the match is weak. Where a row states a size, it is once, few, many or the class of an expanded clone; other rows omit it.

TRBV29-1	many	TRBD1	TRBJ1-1	TGCAGCGTGAGGGGGACAGGGTCCACTGAAGCTTTCTTT	CSVRGTGSTEAFF
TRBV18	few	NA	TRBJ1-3	TGTGCCAGCTCACCACTACGGGGGTACGGCTCTGGAAACACCATATATTTT	CASSPLRGYGSGNTIYF
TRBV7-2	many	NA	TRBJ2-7	TGTGCCAGCAGCTTCCAGGAGGGCCCTAGATACGAGCAGTACTTC	CASSFQEGPRYEQYF
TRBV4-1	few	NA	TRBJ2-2	TGCGCCAGCAGACTTGGCCACGGGGAGCTGTTTTTT	CASRLGHGELFF
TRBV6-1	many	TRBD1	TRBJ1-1	TGTGCCAGCAGTGGCCGGAGGGGGCACGCTGAAGCTTTCTTT	CASSGRRGHAEAFF
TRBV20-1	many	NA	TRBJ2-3	TGCAGTGCGTACCCTAGGGATACGCAGTATTTT	CSAYPRDTQYF
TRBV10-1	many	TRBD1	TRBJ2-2	TGCGCCAGCAGTGTACAGGGGCCTGGGGGCACCGGGGAGCTGTTTTTT	CASSVQGPGGTGELFF
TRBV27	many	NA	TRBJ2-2	TGTGCCAGCAGTCCCTGGGCGGCCGGGGAGCTGTTTTTT	CASSPWAAGELFF
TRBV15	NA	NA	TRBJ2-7	TGTGCCACCAGCAGAGACGGGGAGGTGACTAGACTGTACTTC	CATSRDGEVTRLYF
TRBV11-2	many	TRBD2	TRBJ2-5	TGTGCCAGCAGCCCGGGGACTAGCGGGGCGTTCGTGACCCAGTACTTC	CASSPGTSGAFVTQYF